The entry below gives a single T cell receptor beta chain sequence along with its context. Its antigen is unknown. Per-nucleotide qualities are absent, and no much larger clonotype sits a single base away. This entry belongs to a study of CD8+ T cells in alopecia areata (dated by TCRdb to 2016 to 2019). As for the study more broadly: Treated patients were enrolled in an open-label pilot trial of oral tofacitinib, 5 to 10 mg twice daily, for moderate-to-severe alopecia areata. Tofacitinib was given for 6 to 18 months, followed by 6 months of follow-up off drug to assess delayed response and recurrence. In treated patients, disease severity was measured using the SALT score, which gives the percentage of scalp surface area affected. In both human patients and the C3H/HeJ mouse model, the study applied high-throughput TCRbeta sequencing to look at T cell clonal expansion in alopecia areata. Scalp tissue and sorted CD4+ and CD8+ peripheral blood T cells from patchy and totalis/universalis alopecia areata patients and from healthy controls were covered by human TCRbeta sequencing. Patients on tofacitinib were biopsied at baseline and after 4 and 24 weeks of treatment, and several of the patients also had a later scalp biopsy. Clonality in the scalp was compared among normal scalp (n=4), patchy alopecia areata scalp (n=8), and alopecia totalis/universalis scalp (n=8). RNA was extracted with the PAXgene miRNA kit for fixed scalp, the miRNeasy kit for PBMCs, and the RNeasy kit for mouse skin. Amplification of TCRbeta CDR3 regions was done by immunoSEQ multiplex PCR using 35 Vbeta forward primers and 13 Jbeta reverse primers. The investigation overall reported the following: Because the treated cohort was small and included a single nonresponder, larger studies are needed to assess links between baseline CD8+ expansion and response. Unlike mouse skin, which is dominated by gammadelta T cells, normal human skin has resident alphabeta T cells that are also sequenced, and this complicates analysis of the scalp TCR repertoire. Many expanded lesional clones were found to persist in scalp and blood during tofacitinib treatment, and relapse after treatment cessation may be partly explained by this persistence. With tofacitinib, both scalp clonality and the number of expanded CD8+ clones among the top 100 scalp clones went down significantly. Shared TCR sequences between patients were less evident than in mice, which may be partly attributable to HLA diversity in the patient population. Lesional scalp, especially in alopecia totalis/universalis, showed higher clonality and more expanded CD8+ clones than normal scalp, suggesting antigenic drive.

Libraries were made using the immunoSEQ multiplex PCR assay. For TCR sequencing, RNA was extracted from every sample and reverse transcribed into cDNA to serve as template. First-strand cDNA was synthesized with SuperScript III using a 2:1 mix of oligo-dT and random hexamers. Amplification bias was assessed with a synthetic immune receptor repertoire, and residual bias was removed computationally. From the authors' description of their analysis: After raw reads were preprocessed to remove errors, the CDR3 was defined following IMGT conventions as running from the conserved cysteine to phenylalanine. Clonality was computed by normalizing Shannon entropy by log2 of the number of productive unique TCRs and subtracting the result from 1. Whether scalp clones were CD4 or CD8 was inferred by matching scalp TCRbeta sequences against CD4 and CD8 repertoires sorted from blood. What TCRdb holds here is the immuneACCESS table cut down to in-frame rearrangements. Part of the clones is not present; checked against another copy, under half of the missing clones reflect an unresolved V gene, and the others are unexplained. Clonal size and the V and J genes are those of that table, whereas D and trimming came from the DNA. The sample yields around 190,000 clones; roughly 60% were counted once. The ten largest clones capture about 0.94% of the sample.

The V and J ends are trimmed by 6 bases and 2 bases, leaving 12 bases between them. The germline V gene gives CDR1 as ENHRY and CDR2 as SYGVKD. The CDR3 goes from the cysteine to the phenylalanine over 14 residues. The only DNA kept is the CDR3, 42 bases in frame from the first base. The time point label, as the study defines it: roughly 26 weeks on oral tofacitinib. What the treatment or condition label conveys for this sample: oral pan-JAK inhibitor, 5-10 mg twice daily. From alopecia areata patients, peripheral blood was collected along with lesional scalp punch biopsies. After PBMCs were isolated by density centrifugation and stained for CD3, CD4 and CD8, a FACSAria was used to sort CD4+ and CD8+ T cells.

Recombination joined TRBV10-3 with TRBJ2-3, and possibly TRBD2, on 5 matching bases. The clonotype comes from a human donor with alopecia areata. Sequencing was performed on CD4+ T cells sorted from blood, taken at week 24, from a patient treated with tofacitinib. The CDR3 protein sequence reads: CAIRPSPLTDTQYF. The nucleotide sequence is given as TGTGCCATCAGGCCTAGCCCCCTCACAGATACGCAGTATTTT.